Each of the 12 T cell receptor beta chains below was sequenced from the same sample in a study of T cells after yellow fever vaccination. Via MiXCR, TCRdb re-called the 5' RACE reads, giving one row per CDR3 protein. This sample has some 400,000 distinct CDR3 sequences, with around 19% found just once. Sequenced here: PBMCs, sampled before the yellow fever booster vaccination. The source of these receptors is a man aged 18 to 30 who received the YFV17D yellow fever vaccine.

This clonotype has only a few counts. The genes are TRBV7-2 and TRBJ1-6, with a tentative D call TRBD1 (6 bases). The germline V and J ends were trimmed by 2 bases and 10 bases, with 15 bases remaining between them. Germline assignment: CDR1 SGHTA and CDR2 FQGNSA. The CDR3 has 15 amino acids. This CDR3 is CASSLSQGVLSPLHF. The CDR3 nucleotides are TGTGCCAGCAGCTTATCACAGGGTGTCTTATCACCCCTCCACTTT.

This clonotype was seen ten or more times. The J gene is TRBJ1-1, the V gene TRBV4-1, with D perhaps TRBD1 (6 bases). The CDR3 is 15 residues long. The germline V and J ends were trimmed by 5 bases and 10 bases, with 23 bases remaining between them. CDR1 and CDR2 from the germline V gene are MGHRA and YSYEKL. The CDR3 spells CASSINRVGRPGAFF. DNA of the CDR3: TGCGCCAGCAGCATAAACAGGGTCGGGAGACCTGGAGCTTTCTTT.

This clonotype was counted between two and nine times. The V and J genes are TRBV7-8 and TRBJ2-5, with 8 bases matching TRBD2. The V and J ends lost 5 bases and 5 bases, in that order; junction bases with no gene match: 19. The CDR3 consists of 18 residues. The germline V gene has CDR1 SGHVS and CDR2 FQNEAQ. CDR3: CASSQGPLAGLRGETQYF. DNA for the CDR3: TGTGCCAGCAGCCAAGGGCCCCTAGCGGGTCTACGGGGGGAGACCCAGTACTTC.

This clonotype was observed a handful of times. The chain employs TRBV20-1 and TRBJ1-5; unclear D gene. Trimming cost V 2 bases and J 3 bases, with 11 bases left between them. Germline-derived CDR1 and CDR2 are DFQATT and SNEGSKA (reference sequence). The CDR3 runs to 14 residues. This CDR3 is CSARLGSPNQPQHF. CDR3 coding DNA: TGCAGTGCTAGACTGGGGTCCCCCAATCAGCCCCAGCATTTT.

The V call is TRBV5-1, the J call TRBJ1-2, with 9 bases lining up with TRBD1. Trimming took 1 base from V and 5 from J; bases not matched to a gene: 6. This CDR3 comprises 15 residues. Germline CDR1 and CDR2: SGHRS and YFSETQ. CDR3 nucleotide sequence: TGCGCCAGCAGCTTGTACGGGACAGGGAAGTATGGCTACACCTTC. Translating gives CASSLYGTGKYGYTF. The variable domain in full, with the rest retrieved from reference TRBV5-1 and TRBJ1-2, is KAGVTQTPRYLIKTRGQQVTLSCSPISGHRSVSWYQQTPGQGLQFLFEYFSETQRNKGNFPGRFSGRQFSNSRSEMNVSTLELGDSALYLCASSLYGTGKYGYTFGSGTRLTVV.

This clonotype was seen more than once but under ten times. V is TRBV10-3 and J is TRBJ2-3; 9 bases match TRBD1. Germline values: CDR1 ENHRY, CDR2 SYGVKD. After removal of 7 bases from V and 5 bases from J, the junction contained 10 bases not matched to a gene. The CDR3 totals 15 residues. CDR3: CAIMRTGGVGDTQYF. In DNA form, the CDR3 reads TGTGCCATCATGAGAACAGGGGGCGTGGGAGATACGCAGTATTTT.

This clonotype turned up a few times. CDR3 residues: CASSYSRAGEQYV. The CDR3 DNA reads TGTGCCAGCAGTTACTCGAGGGCTGGCGAGCAGTACGTC. V gene TRBV6-5 combines with J gene TRBJ2-7, with D maybe TRBD2 (5 bases). The V gene lost 0 bases and the J gene lost 6 bases, with 9 bases spanning the gap. The germline CDR1 and CDR2 sequences are MNHEY and SVGAGI. This CDR3 region has 13 residues.

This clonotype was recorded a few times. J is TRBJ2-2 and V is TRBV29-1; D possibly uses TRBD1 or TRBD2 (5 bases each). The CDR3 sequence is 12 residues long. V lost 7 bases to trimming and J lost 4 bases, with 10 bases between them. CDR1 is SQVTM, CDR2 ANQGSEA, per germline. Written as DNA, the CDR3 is TGCAGCGCCCCGGGACCCACCGGGGAGCTGTTTTTT. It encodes CSAPGPTGELFF.

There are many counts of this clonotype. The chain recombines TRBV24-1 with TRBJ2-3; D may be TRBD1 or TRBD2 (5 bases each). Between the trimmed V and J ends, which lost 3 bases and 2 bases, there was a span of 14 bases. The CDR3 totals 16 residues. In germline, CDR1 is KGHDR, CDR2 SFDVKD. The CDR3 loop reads CATSDTGRGDTDTQYF. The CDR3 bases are TGTGCCACCAGTGATACAGGACGGGGCGACACAGATACGCAGTATTTT.

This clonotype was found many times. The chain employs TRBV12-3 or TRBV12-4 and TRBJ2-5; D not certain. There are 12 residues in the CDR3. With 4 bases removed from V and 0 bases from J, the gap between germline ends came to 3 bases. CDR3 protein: CASSYDQETQYF. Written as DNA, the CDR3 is TGTGCCAGCAGTTATGACCAAGAGACCCAGTACTTC.

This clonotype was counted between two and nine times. CDR3 sequence (DNA): TGTGCCACCGGGACACCCCACTCCTACGAGCAGTACTTC. Protein product: CATGTPHSYEQYF. J is TRBJ2-7 and V is TRBV10-3, with a weak D call TRBD1 (6 bases). The CDR3 extends over 13 amino acids. V shed 10 bases and J shed 0 bases, with 13 bases lying between them. Germline CDR1 ENHRY, CDR2 SYGVKD.

In nucleotides, the CDR3 is TGTGCCAGCAGCTTACCCAAGGGTAGCGGGAGCTCCGGGGAGCTGTTTTTT. It codes for CASSLPKGSGSSGELFF. This chain connects TRBV11-1 to TRBJ2-2, with 9 bases identical to TRBD2. V shed 2 bases, J shed 6 bases, and the junction held 10 bases outside the gene matches. Germline V gene data show CDR1 as SGHAT and CDR2 as FQDESV (reference sequence). The CDR3 length is 17 residues.